The rows below give T cell receptor beta chains drawn from one sample of a study of blood T cell repertoires in COVID-19. Clones were sequenced by immunoSEQ multiplex PCR, and TCRdb holds only the in-frame ones, with some missing. The sample lists around 200,000 clones, around 83% occurring once. Sequencing was carried out using peripheral blood. The receptors were gathered from a woman between 50 and 59 years old with acute or convalescent COVID-19. Both conserved end residues are trimmed from each CDR3.

V gene: TRBV9; J gene: TRBJ1-4; CDR3 protein: ASSSMEGSTNEKLF
V gene: TRBV29-1; J gene: TRBJ2-5; CDR3 protein: SAPGQGGETQY
V gene: TRBV5-1; J gene: TRBJ1-2; CDR3 protein: ASSSRGRERYGYT
V gene: TRBV11-2; J gene: TRBJ2-7; CDR3 protein: ASSSTLSGGFYEQY
V gene: TRBV6-6; J gene: TRBJ2-1; CDR3 protein: ASSYPYNEQF
V gene: TRBV4-1; J gene: TRBJ2-3; CDR3 protein: ASSQDLTGGPNTDTQY
V gene: TRBV11-2; J gene: TRBJ2-5; CDR3 protein: ASSLVEGSGTQY
V gene: TRBV12-3/TRBV12-4; J gene: TRBJ2-7; CDR3 protein: ASRGGGYEQY
V gene: TRBV24-1; J gene: TRBJ2-7; CDR3 protein: ATSDTSGGLGTYEQY
V gene: TRBV5-4; J gene: TRBJ2-3; CDR3 protein: ASSLDAREWDTQY
V gene: TRBV2; J gene: TRBJ1-6; CDR3 protein: ASSGWRDSPLH
V gene: TRBV9; J gene: TRBJ2-2; CDR3 protein: ASSVASGSANTGELF
V gene: TRBV7-6; J gene: TRBJ2-7; CDR3 protein: ASSLGGAASGRAGEQY
V gene: TRBV9; J gene: TRBJ2-1; CDR3 protein: ASSVGAGGVPYNEQF
V gene: TRBV10-3; J gene: TRBJ2-3; CDR3 protein: AISESDSGYSTDTQY
V gene: TRBV5-1; J gene: TRBJ1-4; CDR3 protein: ASSQTGGGEKLF
V gene: TRBV28; J gene: TRBJ2-7; CDR3 protein: ASKGGYEQY
V gene: TRBV5-1; J gene: TRBJ2-1; CDR3 protein: ASSPGQWSNEQF
V gene: TRBV6-1; J gene: TRBJ2-3; CDR3 protein: ASSERQGVGTDTQY
V gene: TRBV2; J gene: TRBJ2-5; CDR3 protein: ASKGQGQETQY
V gene: TRBV7-2; J gene: TRBJ2-5; CDR3 protein: ASTLVTGGETQY
V gene: TRBV24-1; J gene: TRBJ2-1; CDR3 protein: ATSPGLVSSYNEQF
V gene: TRBV5-1; J gene: TRBJ2-2; CDR3 protein: ASSFQATGELF
V gene: TRBV7-7; J gene: TRBJ2-3; CDR3 protein: ASSLLAGGPADTQY
V gene: TRBV7-9; J gene: TRBJ2-5; CDR3 protein: ASSLGGKETQY
V gene: TRBV9; J gene: TRBJ2-5; CDR3 protein: ASSVEEAEGETQY
V gene: TRBV14; J gene: TRBJ1-3; CDR3 protein: ASSQEPGVSGNTIY
V gene: TRBV5-1; J gene: TRBJ2-1; CDR3 protein: ASSWQGAGEQF
V gene: TRBV5-4; J gene: TRBJ2-2; CDR3 protein: ASSLGLAGKIGELF
V gene: TRBV6-5; J gene: TRBJ2-5; CDR3 protein: ATTGVKETQY
V gene: TRBV3-1/TRBV3-2; J gene: TRBJ2-1; CDR3 protein: ASRLAGRNEQF
V gene: TRBV24-1; J gene: TRBJ2-1; CDR3 protein: ATSDPGTGPNNEQF
V gene: TRBV10-3; J gene: TRBJ2-1; CDR3 protein: AISEPKGLAGRNEQF
V gene: TRBV28; J gene: TRBJ1-5; CDR3 protein: ASSSPSGKGPQH
V gene: TRBV21-1; J gene: TRBJ2-5; CDR3 protein: ASLFHGGAKETQY